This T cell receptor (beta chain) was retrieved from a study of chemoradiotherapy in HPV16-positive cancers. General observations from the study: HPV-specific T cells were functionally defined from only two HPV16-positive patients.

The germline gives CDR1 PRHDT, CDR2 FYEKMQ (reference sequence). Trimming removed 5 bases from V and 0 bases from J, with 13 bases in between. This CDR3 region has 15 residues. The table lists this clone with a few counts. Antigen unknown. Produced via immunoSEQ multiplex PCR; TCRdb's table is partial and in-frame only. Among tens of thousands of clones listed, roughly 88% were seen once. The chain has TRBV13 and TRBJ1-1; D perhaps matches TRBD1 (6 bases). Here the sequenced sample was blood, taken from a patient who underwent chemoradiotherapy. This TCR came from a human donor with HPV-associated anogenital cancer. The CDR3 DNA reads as TGTGCCAGCAGCAAGGCAGGGGATATGAACACTGAAGCTTTCTTT. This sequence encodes CASSKAGDMNTEAFF.